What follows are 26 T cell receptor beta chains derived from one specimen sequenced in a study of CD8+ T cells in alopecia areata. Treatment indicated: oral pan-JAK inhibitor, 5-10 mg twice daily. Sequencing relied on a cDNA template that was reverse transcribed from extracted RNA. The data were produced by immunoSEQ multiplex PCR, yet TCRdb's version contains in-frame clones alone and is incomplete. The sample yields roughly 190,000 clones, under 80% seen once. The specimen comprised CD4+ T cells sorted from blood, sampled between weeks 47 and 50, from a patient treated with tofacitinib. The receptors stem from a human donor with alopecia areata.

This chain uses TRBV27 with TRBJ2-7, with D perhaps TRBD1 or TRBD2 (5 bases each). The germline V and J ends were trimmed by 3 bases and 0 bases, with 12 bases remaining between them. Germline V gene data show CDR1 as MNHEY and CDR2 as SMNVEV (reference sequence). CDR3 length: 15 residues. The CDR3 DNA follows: TGTGCCAGCAGTTTGGGGACGTTCAGCTCCTACGAGCAGTACTTC. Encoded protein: CASSLGTFSSYEQYF.

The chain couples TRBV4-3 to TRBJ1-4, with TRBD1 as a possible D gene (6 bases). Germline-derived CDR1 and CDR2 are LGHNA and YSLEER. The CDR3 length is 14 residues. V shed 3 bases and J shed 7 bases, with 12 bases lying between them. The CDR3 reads CASSQWGLGEKLFF. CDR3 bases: TGCGCCAGCAGCCAGTGGGGGCTGGGTGAAAAACTGTTTTTT.

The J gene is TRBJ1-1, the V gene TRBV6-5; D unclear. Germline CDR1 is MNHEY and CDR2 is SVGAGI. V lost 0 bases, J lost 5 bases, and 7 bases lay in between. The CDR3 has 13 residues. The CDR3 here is CASSYSTGTEAFF. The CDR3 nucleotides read TGTGCCAGCAGTTACTCAACGGGGACTGAAGCTTTCTTT.

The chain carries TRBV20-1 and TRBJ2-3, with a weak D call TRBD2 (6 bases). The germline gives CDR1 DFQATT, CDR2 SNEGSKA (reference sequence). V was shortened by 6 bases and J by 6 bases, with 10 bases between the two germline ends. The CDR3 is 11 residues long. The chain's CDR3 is CSAPAGDTQYF. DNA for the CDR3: TGCAGTGCCCCGGCGGGGGATACGCAGTATTTT.

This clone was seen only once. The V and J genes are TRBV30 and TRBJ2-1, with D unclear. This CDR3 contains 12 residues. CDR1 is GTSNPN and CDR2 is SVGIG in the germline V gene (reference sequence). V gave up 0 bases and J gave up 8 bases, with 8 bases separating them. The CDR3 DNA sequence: TGTGCCTGGAGTGTATCGTCGCATGAGCAGTTCTTC. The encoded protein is CAWSVSSHEQFF.

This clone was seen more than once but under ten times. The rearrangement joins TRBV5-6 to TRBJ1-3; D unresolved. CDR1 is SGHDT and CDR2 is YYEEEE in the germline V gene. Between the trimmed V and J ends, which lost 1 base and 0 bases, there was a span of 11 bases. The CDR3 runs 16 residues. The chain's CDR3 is CASSLFGRLSGNTIYF. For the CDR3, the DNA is TGTGCCAGCAGCTTGTTCGGCAGGCTCTCTGGAAACACCATATATTTT.

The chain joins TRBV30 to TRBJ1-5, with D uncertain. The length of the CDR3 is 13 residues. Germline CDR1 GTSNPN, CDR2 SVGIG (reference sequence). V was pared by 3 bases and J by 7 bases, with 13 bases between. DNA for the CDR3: TGTGCCTGGAGCACGGGAGGAGAGCAGCCCCAGCATTTT. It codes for CAWSTGGEQPQHF.

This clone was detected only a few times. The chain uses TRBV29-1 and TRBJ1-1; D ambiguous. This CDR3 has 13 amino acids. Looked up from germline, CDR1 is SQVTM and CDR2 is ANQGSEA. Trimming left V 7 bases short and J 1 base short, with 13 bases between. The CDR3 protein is CSAGDGKNTEAFF. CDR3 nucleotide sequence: TGCAGCGCCGGAGACGGGAAGAACACTGAAGCTTTCTTT.

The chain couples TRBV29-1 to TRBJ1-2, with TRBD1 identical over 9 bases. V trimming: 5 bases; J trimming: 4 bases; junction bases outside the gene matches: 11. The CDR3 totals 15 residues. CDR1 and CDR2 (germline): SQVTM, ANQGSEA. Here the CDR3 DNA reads TGCAGCGTTCCATCCACAGGGGGCCTAATCTATGGCTACACCTTC. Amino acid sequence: CSVPSTGGLIYGYTF.

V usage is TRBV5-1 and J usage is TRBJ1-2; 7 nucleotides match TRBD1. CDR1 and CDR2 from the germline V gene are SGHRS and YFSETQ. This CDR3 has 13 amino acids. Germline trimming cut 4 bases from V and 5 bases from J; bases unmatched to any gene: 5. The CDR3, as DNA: TGCGCCAGCAGCGCCGGGACAGTATATGGCTACACCTTC. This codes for CASSAGTVYGYTF.

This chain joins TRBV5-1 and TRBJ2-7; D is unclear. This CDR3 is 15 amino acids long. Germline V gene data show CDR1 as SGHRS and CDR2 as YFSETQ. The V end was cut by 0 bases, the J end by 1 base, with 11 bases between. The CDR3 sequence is CASSLDPSTSYEQYF. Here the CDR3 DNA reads TGCGCCAGCAGCTTGGACCCCTCCACTTCCTACGAGCAGTACTTC.

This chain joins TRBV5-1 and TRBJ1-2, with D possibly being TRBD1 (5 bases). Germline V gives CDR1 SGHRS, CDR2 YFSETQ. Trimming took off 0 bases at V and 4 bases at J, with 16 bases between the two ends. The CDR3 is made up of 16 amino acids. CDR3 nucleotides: TGCGCCAGCAGCTTGGGACAGCTAACCAATTCCTATGGCTACACCTTC. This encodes CASSLGQLTNSYGYTF.

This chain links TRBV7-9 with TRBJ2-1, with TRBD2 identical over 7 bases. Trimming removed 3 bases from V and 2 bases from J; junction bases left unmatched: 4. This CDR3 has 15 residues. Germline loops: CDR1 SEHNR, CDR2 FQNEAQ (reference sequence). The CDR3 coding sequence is TGTGCCAGCAGCTTGCTAGCGGCAACCTACAATGAGCAGTTCTTC. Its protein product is CASSLLAATYNEQFF.

The CDR3 coding sequence is TGTGCCAGCAGCCTCGGAACACGATACAATGAGCAGTTCTTC. This translates into CASSLGTRYNEQFF. The chain recombines TRBV14 with TRBJ2-1; no firm D call. V was pared by 4 bases and J by 4 bases, with 11 bases between. The CDR3 contains 14 residues. Germline loops: CDR1 SGHDN, CDR2 FVKESK.

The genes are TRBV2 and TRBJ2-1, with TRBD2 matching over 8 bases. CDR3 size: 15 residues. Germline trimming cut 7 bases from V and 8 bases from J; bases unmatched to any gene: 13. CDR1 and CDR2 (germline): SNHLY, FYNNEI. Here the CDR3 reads CASTLLAAPTDEQFF. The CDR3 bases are TGTGCCAGCACCCTACTAGCGGCCCCTACGGATGAGCAGTTCTTC.

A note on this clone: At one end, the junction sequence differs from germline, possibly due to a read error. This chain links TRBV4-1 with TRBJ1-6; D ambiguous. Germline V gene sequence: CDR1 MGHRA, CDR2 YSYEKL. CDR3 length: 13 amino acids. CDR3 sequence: CASSQEGGSPLHF. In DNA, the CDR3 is TGCGCCAGCAGTCAAGAAGGTGGTTCACCCCTCCACTTT.

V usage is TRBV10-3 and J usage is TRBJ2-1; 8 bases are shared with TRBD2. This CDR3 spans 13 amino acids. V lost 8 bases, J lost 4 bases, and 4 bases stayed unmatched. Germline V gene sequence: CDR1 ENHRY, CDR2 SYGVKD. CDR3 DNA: TGTGCCATCGGGCGGGGGGTGTACAATGAGCAGTTCTTC. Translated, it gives CAIGRGVYNEQFF.

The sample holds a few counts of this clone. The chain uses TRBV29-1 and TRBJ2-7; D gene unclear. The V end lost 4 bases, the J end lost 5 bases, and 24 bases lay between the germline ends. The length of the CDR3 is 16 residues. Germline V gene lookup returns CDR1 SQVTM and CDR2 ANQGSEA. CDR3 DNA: TGCAGCGTTGTTGGGCAGGTGGGCGGTGTTGTCCACGAGCAGTACTTC. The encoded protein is CSVVGQVGGVVHEQYF.

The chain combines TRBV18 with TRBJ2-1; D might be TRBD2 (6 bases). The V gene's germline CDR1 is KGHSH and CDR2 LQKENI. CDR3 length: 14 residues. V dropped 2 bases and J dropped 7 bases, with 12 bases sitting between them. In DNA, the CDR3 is TGTGCCAGCTCACCAGGGGAGGTCGGGAATGAGCAGTTCTTC. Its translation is CASSPGEVGNEQFF.

This chain's CDR3 is CASRGEGSSNQPQHF. The DNA of the CDR3 is TGTGCCAGCAGGGGTGAAGGGTCTAGCAATCAGCCCCAGCATTTT. J is TRBJ1-5 and V is TRBV27; D unresolved. Between the trimmed V and J ends, which lost 6 bases and 0 bases, there was a span of 12 bases. The CDR3 has 15 residues. CDR1 and CDR2 (germline): MNHEY, SMNVEV (reference sequence).

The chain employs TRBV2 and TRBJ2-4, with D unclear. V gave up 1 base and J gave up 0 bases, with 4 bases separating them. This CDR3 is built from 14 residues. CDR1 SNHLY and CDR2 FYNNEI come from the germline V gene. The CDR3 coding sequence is TGTGCCAGCAGTGAAGGGGAAGCCAAAAACATTCAGTACTTC. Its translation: CASSEGEAKNIQYF.

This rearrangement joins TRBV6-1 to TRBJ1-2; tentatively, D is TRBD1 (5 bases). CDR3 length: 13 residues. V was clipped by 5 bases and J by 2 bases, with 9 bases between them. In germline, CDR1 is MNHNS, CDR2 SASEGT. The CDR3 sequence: CASSTRENYGYTF. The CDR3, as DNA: TGTGCCAGCAGTACCAGGGAAAACTATGGCTACACCTTC.

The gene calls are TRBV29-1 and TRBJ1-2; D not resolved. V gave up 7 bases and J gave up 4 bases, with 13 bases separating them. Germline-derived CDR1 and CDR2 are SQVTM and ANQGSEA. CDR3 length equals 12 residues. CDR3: CSASFSAYGYTF. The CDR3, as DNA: TGCAGCGCGTCATTTTCTGCCTATGGCTACACCTTC.

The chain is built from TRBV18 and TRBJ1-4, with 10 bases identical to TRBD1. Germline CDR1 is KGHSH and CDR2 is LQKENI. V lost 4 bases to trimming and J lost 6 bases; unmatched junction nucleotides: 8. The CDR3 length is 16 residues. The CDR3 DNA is TGTGCCAGCTCACTTCGGACAGGGGGTCATGATGAAAAACTGTTTTTT. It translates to CASSLRTGGHDEKLFF. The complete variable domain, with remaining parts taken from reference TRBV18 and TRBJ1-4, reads NAGVMQNPRHLVRRRGQEARLRCSPMKGHSHVYWYRQLPEEGLKFMVYLQKENIIDESGMPKERFSAEFPKEGPSILRIQQVVRGDSAAYFCASSLRTGGHDEKLFFGSGTQLSVL.

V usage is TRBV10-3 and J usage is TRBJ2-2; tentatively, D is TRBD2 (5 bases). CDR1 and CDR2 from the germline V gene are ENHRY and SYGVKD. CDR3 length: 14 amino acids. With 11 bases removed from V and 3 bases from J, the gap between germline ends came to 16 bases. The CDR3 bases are TGTGCCGCCCTGAGGGCAGGAGACACCGGGGAGCTGTTTTTT. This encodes CAALRAGDTGELFF.

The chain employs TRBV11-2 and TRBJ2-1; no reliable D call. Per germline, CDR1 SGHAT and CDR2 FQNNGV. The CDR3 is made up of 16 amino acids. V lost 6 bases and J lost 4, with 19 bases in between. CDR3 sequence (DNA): TGTGCCAGCAGTCTAGAGCGCTCCCAGACTTACAATGAGCAGTTCTTC. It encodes CASSLERSQTYNEQFF.